This TCR beta chain appears in the sequencing data of a study of vaccination and CD4 T cells after COVID-19. Study-level information: Convalescent cases comprised ten or so mild and one severe, all SARS-CoV-2 positive by nasal swab PCR. Overlapping spike pools from SARS-CoV-2 and HCoV-NL63, HCoV-OC43 and HCoV-229E served as culture stimuli. Study-level results: Convalescent patients gained a median around 87% of their reactive clones only post-vaccination.

Noted treatment: approximately 11-day PBMC culture with coronavirus spike peptide pools or control peptides (ViraFEST assay). The germline V gene has CDR1 SGHTA and CDR2 FQGTGA. Unmatched junction bases numbered 13, after V lost 5 bases and J lost 6 bases. This CDR3 region has 16 residues. Cultured CD4+ T cell DNA was sequenced using the Oncomine TCR Beta short-read assay. A single record per CDR3 protein comes from TCRdb applying MiXCR to the PCR reads. The table includes around 19,000 distinct CDR3 sequences, around 60% detected once. On this clonotype itself: The antigen remains unidentified.

The rearrangement links TRBV7-3 to TRBJ2-1; the match to TRBD2 covers 7 bases. The sequence was obtained from a human donor who had recovered from COVID-19. Sequencing was performed on CD4+ T cells from blood, cultured in vitro, taken after SARS-CoV-2 vaccination. The CDR3 region is CASSPSGLGASNEQFF. CDR3 in DNA: TGTGCCAGCAGCCCTTCAGGACTAGGGGCGTCCAATGAGCAGTTCTTC.